The entry below gives a single T cell receptor beta chain sequence along with its context. After removal of 8 bases from V and 1 base from J, the junction contained 5 bases not matched to a gene. Germline CDR1 reads LNHDA; CDR2 reads SQIVND (reference sequence). The CDR3 is 15 amino acids. This sample is drawn from a study of OX40 agonist ivuxolimab in advanced cancers. Method: immunoSEQ multiplex PCR; TCRdb's copy keeps in-frame clones and lacks some. Among some 80,000 clones, approximately 92% were seen once, and the ten largest hold around 4.9%. This sequence originates from an adult with an advanced solid tumor such as melanoma, head and neck, liver or kidney cancer. The chain has TRBV19 and TRBJ2-4, with 10 bases lining up with TRBD1. The material was CD4+ or CD8+ T cells sorted from blood, obtained in a trial of the OX40 agonist ivuxolimab. The CDR3 sequence: CASAPGQGAKNIQYF. CDR3 bases: TGTGCCAGTGCCCCGGGACAGGGGGCCAAAAACATTCAGTACTTC.